The 24 T cell receptor beta chains below come from one sample, sequenced in a study of blood T cells in healthy people across ages. For the second PCR, which ran for about 7 to 12 cycles, a sample-barcoded 5' primer and a J-beta primer mix were used. TCRdb re-analysed the 5' RACE reads in MiXCR, keeping a single row per CDR3 protein. The profile covers about 1.6 million distinct CDR3 sequences, with approximately 32% appearing a single time and around 11% taken by the ten largest. Sequences were obtained from blood. These receptors came from a woman aged 30 to 39 in good health.

The J gene is TRBJ2-3, the V gene TRBV15; 9 nucleotides align to TRBD2. The CDR3 runs 13 residues. V shed 6 bases and J 5 bases; nucleotides not matched to a gene: 3. The V gene's germline CDR1 is LNHNV and CDR2 YYDKDF (reference sequence). In DNA, the CDR3 is TGTGCCACCAGGACTAGCGGCGTAGATACGCAGTATTTT. It translates to CATRTSGVDTQYF.

The V call is TRBV20-1, the J call TRBJ1-6; 8 nucleotides match TRBD1. Losses at the gene ends were 7 bases for V and 7 bases for J; bases not matched to a gene: 12. This CDR3 is built from 15 residues. CDR1 is DFQATT and CDR2 is SNEGSKA in the germline V gene (reference sequence). CDR3 sequence reads: CSVPRTDRGNSPLHF. The CDR3 nucleotides read TGCAGTGTCCCCCGAACCGACAGGGGAAATTCACCCCTCCACTTT.

This chain uses TRBV7-2 with TRBJ2-3; D possibly corresponds to TRBD1 (7 bases). CDR1 and CDR2 from the germline V gene are SGHTA and FQGNSA. The CDR3 runs to 15 residues. The ends were cut back, 5 bases at V and 5 bases at J, with 17 bases in the middle. In DNA form, the CDR3 reads TGTGCCAGCAGCCTTGGCAGGGGGGCGGGAGATACGCAGTATTTT. This encodes CASSLGRGAGDTQYF.

The chain uses TRBV10-3 and TRBJ1-1; 9 bases are shared with TRBD1. With V trimmed by 5 bases and J by 1 base, 14 bases remained unmatched. This CDR3 spans 18 amino acids. Germline loops: CDR1 ENHRY, CDR2 SYGVKD. The CDR3 nucleotides read TGTGCCATCAGTAAGGGATCCGGGACAGGGATAAGGAACACTGAAGCTTTCTTT. Translation gives CAISKGSGTGIRNTEAFF.

The rearrangement links TRBV5-4 to TRBJ2-1, with a tentative D call TRBD2 (6 bases). V was pared by 4 bases and J by 7 bases, with 15 bases between. The germline CDR1 and CDR2 sequences are SGHNT and YYREEE (reference sequence). This CDR3 comprises 14 residues. The DNA for the CDR3 is TGTGCCAGCAGCCCCGCAACTAGCATTAATGAGCAGTTCTTC. Protein sequence: CASSPATSINEQFF.

This clonotype appeared a few times. The chain combines TRBV4-1 with TRBJ1-2, with a tentative D call TRBD1 (5 bases). The germline gives CDR1 MGHRA, CDR2 YSYEKL. The CDR3 contains 15 residues. Trimming took off 3 bases at V and 6 bases at J, with 17 bases between the two ends. As DNA, the CDR3 is TGCGCCAGCAGCCACGATGACAGTTTTGGGGATGGCTACACCTTC. Its translation: CASSHDDSFGDGYTF.

This clonotype was detected a few times. The chain joins TRBV28 to TRBJ1-1; TRBD1 matches at 7 bases. Germline values: CDR1 MDHEN, CDR2 SYDVKM. With V trimmed by 4 bases and J by 0 bases, 2 bases remained unmatched. This CDR3 is 14 amino acids long. The CDR3 spells CASSSTGLNTEAFF. CDR3 sequence (DNA): TGTGCCAGCAGTTCGACAGGGCTGAACACTGAAGCTTTCTTT.

The V call is TRBV6-5, the J call TRBJ1-2; no clear D. From germline, CDR1 is MNHEY and CDR2 SVGAGI. The germline V and J ends were trimmed by 2 bases and 3 bases, with 13 bases remaining between them. The CDR3 has 15 residues. The CDR3: CASSYGAHRDYGYTF. The DNA for the CDR3 is TGTGCCAGCAGTTACGGTGCACACCGGGACTATGGCTACACCTTC.

This rearrangement joins TRBV2 to TRBJ2-3, with D perhaps matching TRBD2 (5 bases). Per the germline V gene, CDR1 is SNHLY and CDR2 is FYNNEI. CDR3 length equals 15 residues. V lost 2 bases and J lost 0, with 9 bases in between. DNA of the CDR3: TGTGCCAGCAGTGAAAGGCGGGTGAGCACAGATACGCAGTATTTT. It encodes CASSERRVSTDTQYF.

The V gene is TRBV7-2, the J gene TRBJ1-5; D is ambiguous. Germline values: CDR1 SGHTA, CDR2 FQGNSA. V was trimmed by 3 bases and J by 0 bases, leaving 9 bases between them. The CDR3 is 15 residues long. In DNA, the CDR3 is TGTGCCAGCAGCTTTTCAGGACCTAGCAATCAGCCCCAGCATTTT. Translation: CASSFSGPSNQPQHF.

This clonotype was seen many times. The CDR3 loop is CSAPTGSEQYF. The DNA for the CDR3 is TGCAGTGCTCCGACAGGGTCCGAGCAGTACTTC. The chain combines TRBV20-1 with TRBJ2-7, with 7 bases identical to TRBD1. The CDR3 runs to 11 residues. V gave up 5 bases and J gave up 6 bases; unmatched junction bases: 4. Germline V gene sequence: CDR1 DFQATT, CDR2 SNEGSKA (reference sequence).

In the case of this clonotype: Being one base from a much bigger clone, this may be a read error. The V gene is TRBV13, the J gene TRBJ2-5; 9 positions match TRBD2. The CDR3 runs to 13 residues. In germline, CDR1 is PRHDT, CDR2 FYEKMQ (reference sequence). CDR3 sequence reads: CASSLSGRNEQCF. The CDR3 DNA follows: TGTGCCAGCAGCTTAAGCGGGAGGAACGAGCAGTGCTTC.

The chain combines TRBV7-2 with TRBJ1-1, with unresolved D. Trimming cost V 10 bases and J 0 bases, with 18 bases left between them. The CDR3 consists of 15 residues. Germline CDR1 reads SGHTA; CDR2 reads FQGNSA. CDR3 residues: CATQRAESMNTEAFF. CDR3 bases: TGTGCCACTCAGCGGGCAGAATCCATGAACACTGAAGCTTTCTTT.

The rearrangement joins TRBV20-1 to TRBJ2-3; D call uncertain. V lost 0 bases and J 2 bases, leaving 12 bases between the germline ends. CDR3 size: 15 residues. Germline loops: CDR1 DFQATT, CDR2 SNEGSKA (reference sequence). The CDR3 here is CSAREVAAYTDTQYF. In DNA form, the CDR3 reads TGCAGTGCTAGAGAAGTGGCTGCATACACAGATACGCAGTATTTT.

CDR3 nucleotide sequence: TGTGCCAGCAGACGGACTAGCGGGGCGGCAGATACGCAGTATTTT. The encoded protein is CASRRTSGAADTQYF. The chain is built from TRBV2 and TRBJ2-3; 12 bases align to TRBD2. CDR1 is SNHLY, CDR2 FYNNEI, per germline. CDR3 length: 15 amino acids. V lost 6 bases to trimming and J lost 4 bases; unmatched junction nucleotides: 5.

This chain links TRBV11-2 with TRBJ2-6, with D possibly TRBD2 on 6 matching bases. Germline loops: CDR1 SGHAT, CDR2 FQNNGV. V shed 3 bases and J shed 2 bases, with 14 bases lying between them. This CDR3 has 17 amino acids. The CDR3 is CASSLEGLQTGANVLTF. DNA of the CDR3: TGTGCCAGCAGCTTGGAGGGATTGCAGACTGGGGCCAACGTCCTGACTTTC. The full variable domain, with the rest looked up from reference TRBV11-2 and TRBJ2-6, is EAGVAQSPRYKIIEKRQSVAFWCNPISGHATLYWYQQILGQGPKLLIQFQNNGVVDDSQLPKDRFSAERLKGVDSTLKIQPAKLEDSAVYLCASSLEGLQTGANVLTFGAGSRLTVL.

This clonotype turned up a few times. The chain joins TRBV6-1 to TRBJ2-7, with 10 bases fitting TRBD1. Germline-derived CDR1 and CDR2 are MNHNS and SASEGT. V was pared by 1 base and J by 2 bases, with 11 bases of the junction left unmatched. The CDR3 has 18 amino acids. The CDR3 DNA follows: TGTGCCAGCAGTGAAGGTGCCCAGGGACAGGGGTTGACCTACGAGCAGTACTTC. This gives the protein CASSEGAQGQGLTYEQYF.

As DNA, the CDR3 is TGCAGTGCTAGAGCTTTAGGGGGGACCCAGTACTTC. It specifies CSARALGGTQYF. The chain links TRBV20-1 to TRBJ2-5; maybe TRBD1 (6 bases). The CDR3 has 12 amino acids. Germline CDR1 and CDR2: DFQATT and SNEGSKA (reference sequence). Trimming left V 1 base short and J 7 bases short, with 10 bases between.

The chain links TRBV29-1 to TRBJ2-1; the match to TRBD2 covers 10 bases. J lost 4 bases, V lost 0 bases, and 9 bases had no gene match. There are 17 residues in the CDR3. Germline V gene data show CDR1 as SQVTM and CDR2 as ANQGSEA. The CDR3 is CSVEDRGSGRKYNEQFF. The CDR3 DNA reads as TGCAGCGTTGAAGATCGAGGTAGCGGGAGGAAATACAATGAGCAGTTCTTC.

The rearrangement uses TRBV5-1 and TRBJ2-1; D remains unclear. V lost 2 bases and J 8 bases, leaving 17 bases between the germline ends. Germline CDR1 SGHRS, CDR2 YFSETQ. The CDR3 is made up of 15 amino acids. The chain's CDR3 is CASSFRSPTIDEQFF. The CDR3 region has the DNA TGCGCCAGCAGCTTCAGGAGCCCCACCATAGATGAGCAGTTCTTC.

This chain connects TRBV28 to TRBJ1-2, with 9 bases fitting TRBD1. The germline gives CDR1 MDHEN, CDR2 SYDVKM. CDR3 length equals 15 residues. The junction had 9 bases not matched to a gene; V was cut back by 4 bases and J by 6 bases. DNA for the CDR3: TGTGCCAGCAGTTCCCCTCTCCGGGACAGGGATGGCTACACCTTC. Translation gives CASSSPLRDRDGYTF.

The chain carries TRBV20-1 and TRBJ2-7; unclear D gene. CDR1 is DFQATT, CDR2 SNEGSKA, per germline (reference sequence). V dropped 5 bases and J dropped 0 bases, with 5 bases sitting between them. The CDR3 extends over 11 amino acids. CDR3 protein: CSAHSSYEQYF. As DNA, the CDR3 is TGCAGTGCTCATAGCTCCTACGAGCAGTACTTC.

This clonotype was observed once. The chain employs TRBV6-5 and TRBJ2-2; D is tentatively TRBD1 or TRBD2 (6 bases each). The CDR3 totals 16 residues. Germline assignment: CDR1 MNHEY and CDR2 SVGAGI. Trimming removed 7 bases from V and 0 bases from J, with 15 bases in between. Here the CDR3 reads CASIATGASNTGELFF. The CDR3 nucleotides read TGTGCCAGCATTGCTACGGGGGCCTCGAACACCGGGGAGCTGTTTTTT.

The V gene is TRBV6-5, the J gene TRBJ2-3; 14 nucleotides match TRBD2. Germline loops: CDR1 MNHEY, CDR2 SVGAGI. Trimming took 5 bases from V and 6 from J; bases not matched to a gene: 4. The CDR3 totals 15 residues. In nucleotides, the CDR3 is TGTGCCAGCAGTCGACTAGCGGGAGGGTACGATACGCAGTATTTT. This translates into CASSRLAGGYDTQYF.